This T cell receptor beta chain was captured by sequencing in a study of radiotherapy plus CTLA-4 blockade in lung cancer (dated by TCRdb to the late 2010s). For the study in its entirety: Objective responses occurred in about 19% of enrolled patients, and 30% to 35% achieved disease control.

As to this clone: The antigen this receptor binds is unknown. The input lacks base qualities; no much larger clone sits a single base away.

The investigation overall reported the following: After treatment with radiotherapy and ipilimumab, TCR clones that originated in tumors expanded in peripheral blood. Early dynamic changes in blood T cell clones, together with increased serum interferon-beta after radiation, were reported as the strongest predictors of response.

The study evaluated CTLA-4 blockade (ipilimumab) given together with focal radiation therapy in patients who had chemo-refractory metastatic non-small-cell lung cancer. Library preparation was by the immunoSEQ multiplex PCR assay. Entries here come from immuneACCESS through TCRdb and include only in-frame sequences with V and J called. Some clones fail to appear in such tables; in the studies checked, an unresolved V gene covers under half of the shortfall, and the cause of the remainder is unknown. This sample gives tens of thousands of clones in total; less than 75% of them show up just once. The biggest ten clones account for around 4% of the sample. Measured from the cysteine to the phenylalanine, the CDR3 is 12 residues long. Of all the DNA, just the CDR3 is kept, 36 bases in frame from base 1. The junction shows trimming of 3 bases on V and 3 bases on J, plus 8 bases between the germline ends. Based on the germline V gene (reference sequence), the CDR1 and CDR2 sequences are GTSNPN and SVGIG.

This chain is built from TRBV30 and TRBJ1-1; no D gene is confidently identified. The sequence was collected from a human donor with non-small cell lung cancer who had stable disease on radiotherapy plus ipilimumab. Sequencing was performed on peripheral blood, taken from a patient treated with radiotherapy plus ipilimumab. The nucleotide sequence reads TGTGCCTGGAGAGACGGCCACACTGAAGCTTTCTTT. Translated, it gives CAWRDGHTEAFF.